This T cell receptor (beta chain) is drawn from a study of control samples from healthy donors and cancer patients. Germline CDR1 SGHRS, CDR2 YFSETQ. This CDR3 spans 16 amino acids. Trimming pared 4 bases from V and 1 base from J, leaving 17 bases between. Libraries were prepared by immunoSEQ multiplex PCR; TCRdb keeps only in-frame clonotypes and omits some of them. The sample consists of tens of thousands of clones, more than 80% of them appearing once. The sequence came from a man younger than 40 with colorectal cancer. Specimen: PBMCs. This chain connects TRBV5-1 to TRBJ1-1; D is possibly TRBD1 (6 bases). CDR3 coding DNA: TGCGCCAGCAGCAGCGGACAGATACTACAGAACACTGAAGCTTTCTTT. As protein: CASSSGQILQNTEAFF.